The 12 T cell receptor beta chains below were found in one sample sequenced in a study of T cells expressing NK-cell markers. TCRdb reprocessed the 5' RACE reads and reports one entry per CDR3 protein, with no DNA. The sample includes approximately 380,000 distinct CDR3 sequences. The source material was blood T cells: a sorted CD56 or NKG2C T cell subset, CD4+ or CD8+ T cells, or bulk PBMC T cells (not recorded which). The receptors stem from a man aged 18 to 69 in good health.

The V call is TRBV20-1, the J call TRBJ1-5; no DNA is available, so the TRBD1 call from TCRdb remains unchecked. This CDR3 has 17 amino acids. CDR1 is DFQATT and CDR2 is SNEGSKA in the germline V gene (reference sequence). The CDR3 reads CSARDRTGPGGNQPQHF.

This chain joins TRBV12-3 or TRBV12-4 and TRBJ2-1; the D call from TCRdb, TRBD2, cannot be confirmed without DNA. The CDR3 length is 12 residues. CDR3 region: CASSANRDLQFF.

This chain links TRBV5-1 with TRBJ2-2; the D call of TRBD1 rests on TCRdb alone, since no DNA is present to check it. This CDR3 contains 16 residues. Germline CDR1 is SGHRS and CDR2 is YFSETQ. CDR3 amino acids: CASSLEDPGWAGELFF.

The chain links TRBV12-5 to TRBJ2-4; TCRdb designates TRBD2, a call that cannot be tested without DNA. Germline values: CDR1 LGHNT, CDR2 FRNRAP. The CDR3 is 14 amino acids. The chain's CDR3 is CASGVAGDGNIQYF.

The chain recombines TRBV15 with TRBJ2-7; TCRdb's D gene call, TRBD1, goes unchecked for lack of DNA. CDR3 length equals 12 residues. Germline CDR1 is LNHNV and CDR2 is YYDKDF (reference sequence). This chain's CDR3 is CATSRPTGAKYF.

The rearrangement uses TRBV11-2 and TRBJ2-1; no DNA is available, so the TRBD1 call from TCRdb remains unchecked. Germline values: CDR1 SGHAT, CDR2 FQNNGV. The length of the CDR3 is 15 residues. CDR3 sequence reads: CASRRAGTGNNEQFF.

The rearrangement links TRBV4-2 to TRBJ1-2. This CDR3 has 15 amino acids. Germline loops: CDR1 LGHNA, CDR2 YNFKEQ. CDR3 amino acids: CASSQEAGLNYGYTF.

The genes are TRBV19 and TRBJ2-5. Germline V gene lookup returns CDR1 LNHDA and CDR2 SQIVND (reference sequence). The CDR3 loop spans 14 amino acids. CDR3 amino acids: CASSIGGSQETQYF.

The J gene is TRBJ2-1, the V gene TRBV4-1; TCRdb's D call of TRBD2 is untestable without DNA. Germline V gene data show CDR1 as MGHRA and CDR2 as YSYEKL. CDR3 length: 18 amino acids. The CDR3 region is CASSQSRRGPSSYNEQFF.

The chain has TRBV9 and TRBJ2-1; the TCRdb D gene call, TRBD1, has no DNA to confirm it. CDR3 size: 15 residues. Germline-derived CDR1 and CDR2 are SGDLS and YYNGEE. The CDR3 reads CASGRGGASYNEQFF. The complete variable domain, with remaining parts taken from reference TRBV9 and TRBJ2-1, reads DSGVTQTPKHLITATGQRVTLRCSPRSGDLSVYWYQQSLDQGLQFLIQYYNGEERAKGNILERFSAQQFPDLHSELNLSSLELGDSALYFCASGRGGASYNEQFFGPGTRLTVL.

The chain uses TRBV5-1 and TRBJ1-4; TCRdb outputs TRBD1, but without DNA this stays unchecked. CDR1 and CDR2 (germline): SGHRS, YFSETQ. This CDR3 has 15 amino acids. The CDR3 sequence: CASSTKSQGLEKLFF.

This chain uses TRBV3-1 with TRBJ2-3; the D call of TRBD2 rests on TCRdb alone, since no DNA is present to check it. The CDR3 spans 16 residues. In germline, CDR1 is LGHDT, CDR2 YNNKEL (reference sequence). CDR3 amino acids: CASSRTSTLGTDTQYF.